The rows below give T cell receptor beta chains drawn from one sample of a study of T cell responses to AZD1222 COVID-19 vaccine. Profiled with immunoSEQ multiplex PCR; TCRdb holds only in-frame clones, not every one. Here the sample spans around 130,000 clones, 85% to 95% being singletons. The sequencing used peripheral blood, collected on day 0 of AZD1222 vaccination. These receptors were obtained from an adult in good health. CDR3s include the opening cysteine and the closing phenylalanine or tryptophan.

v_call: TRBV10-3; cdr3_aa: CATTLGLEGNQPQHF
v_call: TRBV14; cdr3_aa: CASSQGGTGNTEAFF
v_call: TRBV30; cdr3_aa: CAWSPGTGYNQPQHF
v_call: TRBV30; cdr3_aa: CAWSVEGGGMNTEAFF
v_call: TRBV5-1; cdr3_aa: CASSIQDRDNGYTF
v_call: TRBV18; cdr3_aa: CASSPGRREDTEAFF
v_call: TRBV9; cdr3_aa: CASSVVSGGGGTEAFF
v_call: TRBV5-5; cdr3_aa: CASSGTGRAEAFF
v_call: TRBV7-8; cdr3_aa: CASSWSRDRANGYTF
v_call: TRBV7-9; cdr3_aa: CASSLDVDSGNTIYF
v_call: TRBV28; cdr3_aa: CASRSGQGGIYGYTF
v_call: TRBV18; cdr3_aa: CASSLSRNQETQYF
v_call: TRBV12-3/TRBV12-4; cdr3_aa: CASSWTGEETQYF
v_call: TRBV10-2; cdr3_aa: CASSDQTNYGYTF
v_call: TRBV19; cdr3_aa: CACNNRRGGEGYTF
v_call: TRBV5-1; cdr3_aa: CASSSTGTINEKLFF
v_call: TRBV4-3; cdr3_aa: CASSQDPGTSLEAFF
v_call: TRBV9; cdr3_aa: CASSDVNHNEQFF